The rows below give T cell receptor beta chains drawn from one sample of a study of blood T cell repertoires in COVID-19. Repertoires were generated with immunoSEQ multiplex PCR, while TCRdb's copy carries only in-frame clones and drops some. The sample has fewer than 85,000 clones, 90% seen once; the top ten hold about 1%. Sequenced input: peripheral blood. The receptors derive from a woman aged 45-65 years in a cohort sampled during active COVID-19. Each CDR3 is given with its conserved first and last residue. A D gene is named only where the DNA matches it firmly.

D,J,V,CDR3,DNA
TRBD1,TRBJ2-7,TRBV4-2,CASSLGQASSYEQYF,TGTGCCAGCAGCCTGGGACAGGCCTCCTCCTACGAGCAGTACTTC
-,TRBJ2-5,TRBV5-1,CASSLPGDQETQYF,TGCGCCAGCAGCTTGCCGGGGGACCAAGAGACCCAGTACTTC
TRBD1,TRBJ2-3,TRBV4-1,CASSLRQGDTEVDTQYF,TGCGCCAGCAGCCTCAGACAGGGAGATACAGAGGTGGATACGCAGTATTTT
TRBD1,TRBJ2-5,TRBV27,CASSRQGSQETQYF,TGTGCCAGCAGCCGACAGGGGTCCCAAGAGACCCAGTACTTC
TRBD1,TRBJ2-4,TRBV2,CASRGQGVSKNIQYF,TGTGCCAGCAGGGGACAGGGGGTTTCCAAAAACATTCAGTACTTC
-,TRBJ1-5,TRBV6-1,CASSEARRPFDQPQHF,TGTGCCAGCAGTGAAGCGCGGAGACCGTTTGATCAGCCCCAGCATTTT
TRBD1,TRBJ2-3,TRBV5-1,CASSPTGDSTDTQYF,TGCGCCAGCAGCCCCACAGGGGATAGCACAGATACGCAGTATTTT
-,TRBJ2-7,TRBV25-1,CASTPTSLSSYEQYF,TGTGCCAGCACACCGACTAGTTTGAGCTCCTACGAGCAGTACTTC
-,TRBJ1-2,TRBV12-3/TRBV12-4,CASTPGFGGYTF,TGTGCCAGCACTCCAGGGTTCGGCGGCTACACCTTC
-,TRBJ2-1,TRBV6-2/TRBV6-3,CASSPPLMWESYNEQFF,TGTGCCAGCAGCCCTCCGCTTATGTGGGAGTCCTACAATGAGCAGTTCTTC
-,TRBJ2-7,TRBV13,CASSLNRAYEQYF,TGTGCCAGCAGCTTAAACAGGGCCTACGAGCAGTACTTC
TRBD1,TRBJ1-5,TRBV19,CASGPGQGGEGNQPQHF,TGTGCCAGCGGTCCGGGACAGGGGGGAGAAGGGAATCAGCCCCAGCATTTT
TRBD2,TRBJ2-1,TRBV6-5,CASTPSLAAWEQFF,TGTGCCAGCACCCCAAGTCTAGCGGCCTGGGAACAGTTCTTC
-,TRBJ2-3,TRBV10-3,CAIRKGLSSTDTQYF,TGTGCCATCAGAAAAGGACTATCTAGCACAGATACGCAGTATTTT
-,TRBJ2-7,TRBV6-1,CASSEERDSPYEQYF,TGTGCCAGCAGTGAAGAACGAGACAGTCCCTACGAGCAGTACTTC
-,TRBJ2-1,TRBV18,CASSPPEGGYNEQFF,TGTGCCAGCTCACCACCGGAGGGGGGGTACAATGAGCAGTTCTTC
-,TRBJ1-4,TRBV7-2,CASSLPGLSNEKLFF,TGTGCCAGCAGCTTACCGGGACTCTCGAATGAAAAACTGTTTTTT
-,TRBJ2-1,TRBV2,CASSPGQGLYNEQFF,TGTGCCAGCAGTCCGGGACAAGGCCTTTACAATGAGCAGTTCTTC
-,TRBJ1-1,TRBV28,CASSWGRLNTEAFF,TGTGCCAGCAGTTGGGGGCGGCTGAACACTGAAGCTTTCTTT
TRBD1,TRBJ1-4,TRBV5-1,CASSILQGANEKLFF,TGCGCCAGCAGCATCTTACAGGGGGCAAATGAAAAACTGTTTTTT
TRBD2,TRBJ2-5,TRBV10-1,CASSADGSGRETQYF,TGCGCCAGCAGCGCCGATGGTAGCGGGAGAGAGACCCAGTACTTC
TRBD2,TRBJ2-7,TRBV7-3,CASSLQSSGSHEQYF,TGTGCCAGCAGCTTACAATCTAGCGGGAGCCACGAGCAGTACTTC
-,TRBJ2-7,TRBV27,CASSLGDREANEQYF,TGTGCCAGCAGTTTAGGTGACAGGGAGGCCAACGAGCAGTACTTC
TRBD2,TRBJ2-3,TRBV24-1,CATSDSLAGSPTDTQYF,TGTGCCACCAGTGATTCACTAGCGGGTAGTCCCACAGATACGCAGTATTTT